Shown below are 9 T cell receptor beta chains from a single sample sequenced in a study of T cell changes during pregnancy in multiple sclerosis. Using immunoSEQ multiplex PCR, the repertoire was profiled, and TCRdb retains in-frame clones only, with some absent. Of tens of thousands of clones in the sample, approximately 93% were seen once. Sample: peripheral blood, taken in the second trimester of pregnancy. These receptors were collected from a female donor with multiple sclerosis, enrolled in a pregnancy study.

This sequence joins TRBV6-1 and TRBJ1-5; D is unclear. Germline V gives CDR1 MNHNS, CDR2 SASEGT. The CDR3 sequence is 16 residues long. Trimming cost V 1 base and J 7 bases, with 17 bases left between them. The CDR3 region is CASSEVRPTVGQPQHF. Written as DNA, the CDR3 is TGTGCCAGCAGTGAAGTGAGGCCGACGGTCGGGCAGCCCCAGCATTTT.

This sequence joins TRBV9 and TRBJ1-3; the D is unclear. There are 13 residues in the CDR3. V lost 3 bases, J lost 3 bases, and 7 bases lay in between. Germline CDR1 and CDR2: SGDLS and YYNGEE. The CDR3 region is CASSAKDGNTIYF. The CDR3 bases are TGTGCCAGCAGCGCTAAAGATGGAAACACCATATATTTT.

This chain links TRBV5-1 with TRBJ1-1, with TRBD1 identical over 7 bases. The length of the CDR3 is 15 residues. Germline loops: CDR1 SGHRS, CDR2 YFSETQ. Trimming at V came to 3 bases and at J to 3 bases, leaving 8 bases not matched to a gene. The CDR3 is CASSYSGGWDTEAFF. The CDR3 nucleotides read TGCGCCAGCAGCTATTCAGGGGGTTGGGACACTGAAGCTTTCTTT. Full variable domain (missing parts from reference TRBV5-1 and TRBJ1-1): KAGVTQTPRYLIKTRGQQVTLSCSPISGHRSVSWYQQTPGQGLQFLFEYFSETQRNKGNFPGRFSGRQFSNSRSEMNVSTLELGDSALYLCASSYSGGWDTEAFFGQGTRLTVV.

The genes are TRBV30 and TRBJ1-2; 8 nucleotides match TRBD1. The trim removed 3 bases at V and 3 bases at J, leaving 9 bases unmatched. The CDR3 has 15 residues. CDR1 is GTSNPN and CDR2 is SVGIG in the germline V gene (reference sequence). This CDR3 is CAWRQGVPLDYGYTF. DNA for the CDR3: TGTGCCTGGAGACAGGGGGTCCCCTTAGACTATGGCTACACCTTC.

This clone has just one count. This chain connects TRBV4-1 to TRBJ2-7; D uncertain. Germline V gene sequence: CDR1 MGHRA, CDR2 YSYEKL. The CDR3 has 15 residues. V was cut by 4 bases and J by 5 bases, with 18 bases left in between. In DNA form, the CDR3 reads TGCGCCAGCAGCCCCTCCATAGGAGCGTCCCACGAGCAGTACTTC. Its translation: CASSPSIGASHEQYF.

The CDR3 protein is CASRKTKGEGGGGYTF. In DNA form, the CDR3 reads TGTGCCAGCAGGAAGACCAAGGGGGAGGGCGGAGGTGGCTACACCTTC. The genes are TRBV5-4 and TRBJ1-2; possibly TRBD1 for D (6 bases). V was shortened by 5 bases and J by 7 bases, with 24 bases between the two germline ends. In germline, CDR1 is SGHNT, CDR2 YYREEE (reference sequence). This CDR3 is built from 16 residues.

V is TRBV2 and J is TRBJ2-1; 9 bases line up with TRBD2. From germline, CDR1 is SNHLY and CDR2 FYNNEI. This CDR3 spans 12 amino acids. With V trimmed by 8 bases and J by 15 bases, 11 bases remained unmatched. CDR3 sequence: CASGNSGRGSFF. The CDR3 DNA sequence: TGTGCCAGCGGGAATAGCGGGAGAGGATCGTTCTTC.

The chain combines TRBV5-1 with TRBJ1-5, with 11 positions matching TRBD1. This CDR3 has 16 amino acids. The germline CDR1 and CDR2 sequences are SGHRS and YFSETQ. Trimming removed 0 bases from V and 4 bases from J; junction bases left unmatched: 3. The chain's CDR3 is CASSLGDRGENQPQHF. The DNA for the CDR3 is TGCGCCAGCAGCTTGGGGGACAGGGGGGAGAATCAGCCCCAGCATTTT.

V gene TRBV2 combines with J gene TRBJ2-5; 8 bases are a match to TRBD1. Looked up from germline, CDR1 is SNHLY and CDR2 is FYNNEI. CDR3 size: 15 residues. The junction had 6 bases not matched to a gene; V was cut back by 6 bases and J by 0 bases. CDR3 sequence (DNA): TGTGCCAGCAGAACGGGACAGGCTTACCAAGAGACCCAGTACTTC. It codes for CASRTGQAYQETQYF.